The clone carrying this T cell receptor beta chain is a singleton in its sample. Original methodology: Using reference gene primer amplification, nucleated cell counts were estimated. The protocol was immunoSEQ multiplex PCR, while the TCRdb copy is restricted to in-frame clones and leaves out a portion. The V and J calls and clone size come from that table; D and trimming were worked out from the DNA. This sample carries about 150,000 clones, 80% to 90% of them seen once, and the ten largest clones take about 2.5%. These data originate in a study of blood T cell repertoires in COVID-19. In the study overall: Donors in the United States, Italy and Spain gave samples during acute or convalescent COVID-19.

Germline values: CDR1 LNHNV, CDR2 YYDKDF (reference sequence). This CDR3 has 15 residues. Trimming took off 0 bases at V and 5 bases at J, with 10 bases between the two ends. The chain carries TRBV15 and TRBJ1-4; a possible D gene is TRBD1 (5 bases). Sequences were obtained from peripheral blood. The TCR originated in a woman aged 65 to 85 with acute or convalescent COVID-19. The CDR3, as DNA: TGTGCCACCAGCAGAGATTTGGCAGGGAATGAAAAACTGTTTTTT. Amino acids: CATSRDLAGNEKLFF.